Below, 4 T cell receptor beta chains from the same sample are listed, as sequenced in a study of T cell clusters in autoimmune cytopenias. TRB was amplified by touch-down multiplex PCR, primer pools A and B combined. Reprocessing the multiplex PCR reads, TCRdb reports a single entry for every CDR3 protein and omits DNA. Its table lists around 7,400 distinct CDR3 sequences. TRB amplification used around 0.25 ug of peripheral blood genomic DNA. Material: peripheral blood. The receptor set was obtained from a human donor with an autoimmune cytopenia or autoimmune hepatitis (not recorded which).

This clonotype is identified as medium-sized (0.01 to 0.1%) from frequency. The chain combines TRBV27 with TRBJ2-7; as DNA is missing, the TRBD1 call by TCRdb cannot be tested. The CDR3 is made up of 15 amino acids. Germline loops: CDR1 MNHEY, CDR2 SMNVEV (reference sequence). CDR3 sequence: CASSLEGGAYYEQYF.

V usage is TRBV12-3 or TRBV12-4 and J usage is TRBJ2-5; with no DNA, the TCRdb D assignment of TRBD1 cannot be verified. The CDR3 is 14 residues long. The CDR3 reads CASRLGGGRETQYF.

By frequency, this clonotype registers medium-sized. The CDR3 is CSARGGQGGRTGELFF. The chain carries TRBV20-1 and TRBJ2-2; the D call of TRBD2 rests on TCRdb alone, since no DNA is present to check it. The CDR3 runs to 16 residues. Per the germline V gene, CDR1 is DFQATT and CDR2 is SNEGSKA (reference sequence).

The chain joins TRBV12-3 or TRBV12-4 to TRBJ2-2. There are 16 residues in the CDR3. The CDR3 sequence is CASSQTQATNTGELFF.